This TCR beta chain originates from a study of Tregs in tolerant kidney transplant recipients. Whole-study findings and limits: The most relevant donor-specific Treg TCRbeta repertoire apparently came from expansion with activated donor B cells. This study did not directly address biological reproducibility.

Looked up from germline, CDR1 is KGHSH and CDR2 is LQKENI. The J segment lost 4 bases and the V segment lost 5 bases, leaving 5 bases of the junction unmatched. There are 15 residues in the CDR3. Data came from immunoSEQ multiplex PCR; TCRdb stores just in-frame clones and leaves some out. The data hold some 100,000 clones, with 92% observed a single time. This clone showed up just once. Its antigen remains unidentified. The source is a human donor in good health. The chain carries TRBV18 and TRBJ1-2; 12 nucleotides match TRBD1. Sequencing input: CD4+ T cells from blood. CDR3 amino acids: CASSRDRGQGYGYTF. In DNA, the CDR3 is TGTGCCAGCTCAAGGGACAGGGGGCAAGGCTATGGCTACACCTTC.